This paragraph reports one T cell receptor (beta chain). Its antigen is still unknown. No much larger clone is present one base from it, and per-base qualities are unavailable. This specimen's time point label, per the study, means: week 5, during vaccination. A 20-mer mutant IDH1 peptide at 300 micrograms in Montanide made up each vaccine dose, which was injected subcutaneously together with topical imiquimod. Donors had newly diagnosed WHO grade 3 or 4 IDH1-mutant astrocytomas with loss of nuclear ATRX. The samples were drawn from NOA16, a multicentre, single-arm, open-label phase I trial in Germany that tested a mutant IDH1 peptide vaccine in humans for the first time. The DNeasy Blood and Tissue Kit was used to extract genomic DNA from EDTA blood for TCRB sequencing. The library was built by means of the immunoSEQ multiplex PCR assay. The hsTCRB Kit was used according to the manufacturer's protocol to amplify rearranged TCR beta chain sequences. TCRB libraries were sequenced on an Illumina MiSeq. The original pipeline was this. The kit vendor's proprietary platform handled demultiplexing, trimming and gene mapping. TCRdb limited this immuneACCESS table to in-frame rearrangements with V and J called. A share of clones is missing; checked studies link under half to unresolved V genes, and the rest is unexplained. V, J and clone size were drawn from that table, and D and trimming were deduced from the DNA. Here the sample has 30,000 to 35,000 clones; approximately 53% occur a single time. Roughly 9.6% of the sample lies in the top ten.

Unmatched junction bases come to 3, with V trimmed by 6 bases and J by 3 bases. According to the germline V gene (reference sequence), CDR1 reads SEHNR and CDR2 reads FQNEAQ. Including cysteine and phenylalanine, the CDR3 has 14 amino acids. CDR3 DNA is the only sequence kept; it has 42 bases, read in frame from the first base. This record belongs to a study of a mutant IDH1 vaccine in newly diagnosed glioma (dated by TCRdb to the early 2020s). Study-level background: Across visits V03 through V10, patients got a total of eight vaccinations, given in weeks 1, 3, 5, 7, 11, 15, 19 and 23. Vaccination began 4-6 weeks after radiotherapy alone, or alongside temozolomide cycles in the chemotherapy-containing groups. Of the roughly 33 treated patients, around 60% were male and approximately 40% were female, and the mean age was about 40 years. Before enrollment, patients had received standard therapy of radiotherapy alone, temozolomide alone, or radiochemotherapy with temozolomide; most received the combination. Peripheral blood samples were drawn at six visits, namely V03 (baseline), V05, V07, V10, V12 and V13. For exploratory analyses, longitudinal TCRB deep sequencing was carried out in under 30 treated patients wherever samples were available. Summary of the overall study and its limitations: PBMC samples for TCRB deep sequencing were selected based on availability. Pseudoprogression seemed to be unrelated to changes in the top peripheral T cell clonotypes found by TCRB sequencing. It was noted by the authors that analyses of patient blood samples could not be reproduced owing to sample limitations. Immune responses induced by the vaccine were seen in 93.3% of patients across multiple MHC alleles.

This TCR was recovered from a woman between 18 and 30 years old with glioma. The rearrangement joined TRBV7-9 to TRBJ2-3; 10 central bases correspond to TRBD2. Sequenced here: PBMCs, sampled from a glioma patient whose treatment included an IDH1 peptide vaccine. The DNA sequence is given as TGTGCCAGCAGAGCTAGCGGGAGAACAGATACGCAGTATTTT. It specifies CASRASGRTDTQYF.